These 10 T cell receptor beta chains came from one sample sequenced in a study of blood T cell repertoires in COVID-19. Assay: immunoSEQ multiplex PCR; the TCRdb copy retains only in-frame clones and omits some. Of around 140,000 clones listed, over 75% are singletons. Sequencing used peripheral blood. The receptor source for this set is a woman between 50 and 59 years old with acute or convalescent COVID-19.

V usage is TRBV19 and J usage is TRBJ2-1; tentatively, D is TRBD2 (6 bases). The ends were cut back, 10 bases at V and 9 bases at J, with 10 bases in the middle. The CDR3 consists of 10 residues. CDR1 is LNHDA, CDR2 SQIVND, per germline (reference sequence). Here the CDR3 reads CATRLGEQFF. CDR3 sequence (DNA): TGTGCCACCCGACTAGGTGAGCAGTTCTTC.

The chain has TRBV5-1 and TRBJ1-1; D might be TRBD1 (5 bases). Germline CDR1 SGHRS, CDR2 YFSETQ. This CDR3 region has 14 residues. V gave up 1 base and J gave up 2 bases, with 9 bases separating them. DNA of the CDR3: TGCGCCAGCAGCTTGCGGACAAGAAACACTGAAGCTTTCTTT. Amino acid sequence: CASSLRTRNTEAFF.

DNA for the CDR3: TGTGCCACGGAGGGACTAGCGACCTACGAGCAGTACTTC. This codes for CATEGLATYEQYF. The chain uses TRBV10-3 and TRBJ2-7; 10 bases agree with TRBD2. This CDR3 region has 13 residues. Per the germline V gene, CDR1 is ENHRY and CDR2 is SYGVKD. V trimming: 10 bases; J trimming: 2 bases; junction bases outside the gene matches: 5.

This chain links TRBV7-3 with TRBJ2-2; no reliable D call. The germline gives CDR1 SGHTA, CDR2 FQGTGA. The CDR3 consists of 13 residues. Trimming took off 1 base at V and 6 bases at J, with 6 bases between the two ends. The CDR3: CASSLNQAGELFF. The CDR3 DNA reads as TGTGCCAGCAGCTTAAATCAGGCCGGGGAGCTGTTTTTT.

The chain couples TRBV6-5 to TRBJ1-1; a possible D gene is TRBD1 (6 bases). Germline-derived CDR1 and CDR2 are MNHEY and SVGAGI. This CDR3 has 13 amino acids. The V and J ends lost 6 bases and 7 bases respectively, with 15 bases between them. CDR3 residues: CASSGRGYGEAFF. The CDR3 nucleotides are TGTGCCAGCAGCGGTAGGGGGTATGGTGAAGCTTTCTTT.

The rearrangement uses TRBV19 and TRBJ2-7; 9 bases are shared with TRBD1. Germline CDR1 reads LNHDA; CDR2 reads SQIVND (reference sequence). This CDR3 comprises 15 residues. V trimming: 10 bases; J trimming: 7 bases; junction bases outside the gene matches: 17. In DNA form, the CDR3 reads TGTGCCACACGCCCCACAGGGGGCGTCTTAAGTGAGCAGTACTTC. The encoded protein is CATRPTGGVLSEQYF.

The chain combines TRBV7-3 with TRBJ2-2; 10 bases are shared with TRBD1. The CDR3 spans 15 residues. The germline gives CDR1 SGHTA, CDR2 FQGTGA. Losses at the gene ends were 5 bases for V and 4 bases for J; bases not matched to a gene: 4. The CDR3 sequence: CASSGDRGFTGELFF. CDR3 bases: TGTGCCAGCAGCGGGGACAGGGGATTCACCGGGGAGCTGTTTTTT.

CDR3 residues: CASSTGTGGRQPQHF. The CDR3 coding sequence is TGTGCCAGCAGCACGGGGACAGGGGGCCGTCAGCCCCAGCATTTT. The rearrangement links TRBV5-6 to TRBJ1-5, with 12 bases fitting TRBD1. The CDR3 has 15 amino acids. From germline, CDR1 is SGHDT and CDR2 YYEEEE. V lost 4 bases and J lost 6; bases outside the gene matches: 5.

The chain recombines TRBV20-1 with TRBJ1-1, with D uncertain. Germline CDR1 and CDR2: DFQATT and SNEGSKA (reference sequence). V lost 7 bases to trimming and J lost 0 bases, with 3 bases between them. There are 10 residues in the CDR3. The CDR3 protein is CSGMNTEAFF. In DNA, the CDR3 is TGCAGTGGTATGAACACTGAAGCTTTCTTT.

This chain uses TRBV5-1 with TRBJ2-7; no reliable D call. Trimming removed 10 bases from V and 5 bases from J, with 13 bases in between. The V gene's germline CDR1 is SGHRS and CDR2 YFSETQ. The CDR3 runs to 11 residues. The chain's CDR3 is CASNNEDEQYF. The CDR3 DNA is TGCGCCTCGAACAACGAGGACGAGCAGTACTTC. The full variable domain, rest sourced from reference TRBV5-1 and TRBJ2-7, is KAGVTQTPRYLIKTRGQQVTLSCSPISGHRSVSWYQQTPGQGLQFLFEYFSETQRNKGNFPGRFSGRQFSNSRSEMNVSTLELGDSALYLCASNNEDEQYFGPGTRLTVT.